Listed below are T cell receptor beta chains from one sample, sequenced in a study of cytomegalovirus exposure and HLA in healthy donors. Sequenced by immunoSEQ multiplex PCR; TCRdb stores in-frame clones only, minus some. The sample holds 100,000 to 150,000 clones, approximately 80% seen once. Sequenced material: PBMCs. The receptors were sampled from a male donor in good health and CMV-seropositive. CDR3s include the opening cysteine and the closing phenylalanine or tryptophan. A D gene is named only where the DNA matches it firmly. The listing skips clone size in some rows; elsewhere it reads once, few, many or a size class.

v_call	d_call	j_call	cdr3_length	clone_size	cdr3_aa	cdr3_nt
TRBV28	.	TRBJ2-7	15	once	CASSPADRSSYEQYF	TGTGCCAGCAGTCCCGCCGACAGGAGCTCCTACGAGCAGTACTTC
TRBV6-5	TRBD2	TRBJ2-5	15	.	CASSPELAGQETQYF	TGTGCCAGCAGTCCAGAACTAGCGGGGCAAGAGACCCAGTACTTC
TRBV28	.	TRBJ1-1	15	.	CASSPITGGGTEAFF	TGTGCCAGCAGTCCAATAACGGGGGGCGGCACTGAAGCTTTCTTT
TRBV6-5	.	TRBJ2-2	14	.	CASSYSWRTGELFF	TGTGCCAGCAGTTACTCTTGGCGGACCGGGGAGCTGTTTTTT
TRBV19	.	TRBJ2-7	12	.	CASSISGYEQYF	TGTGCCAGTAGTATATCCGGTTACGAGCAGTACTTC
TRBV27	TRBD2	TRBJ2-7	14	.	CASSLETSEDEQYF	TGTGCCAGCAGTTTAGAGACTAGCGAGGACGAGCAGTACTTC
TRBV19	TRBD1	TRBJ2-6	15	.	CASRTGFSGANVLTF	TGTGCCAGTAGGACAGGGTTCTCTGGGGCCAACGTCCTGACTTTC
TRBV6-6	TRBD2	TRBJ2-5	15	.	CASRLADLGRETQYF	TGTGCCAGCAGGCTAGCGGACCTAGGACGAGAGACCCAGTACTTC
TRBV6-1	.	TRBJ2-7	12	.	CASWGLPYEQYF	TGTGCCAGCTGGGGGCTTCCCTACGAGCAGTACTTC
TRBV19	.	TRBJ1-6	13	.	CASTGSYNSPLHF	TGTGCCAGTACGGGCTCCTATAATTCACCCCTCCACTTT
TRBV4-1	.	TRBJ1-2	15	.	CASSQEEGVHYGYTF	TGCGCCAGCAGCCAAGAAGAAGGGGTTCACTATGGCTACACCTTC
TRBV7-9	.	TRBJ1-2	14	.	CASSLSGTNYGYTF	TGTGCCAGCAGCTTATCCGGGACAAACTATGGCTACACCTTC
TRBV28	TRBD1	TRBJ1-2	13	.	CASSPGQGGGYTF	TGTGCCAGCAGTCCAGGACAGGGAGGTGGCTACACCTTC
TRBV29-1	.	TRBJ2-7	13	.	CSVGQGNLYEQYF	TGCAGCGTTGGGCAGGGAAACCTCTACGAGCAGTACTTC
TRBV6-1	.	TRBJ1-4	14	.	CASRKGPGVEKLFF	TGTGCCAGTAGGAAAGGTCCGGGAGTAGAAAAACTGTTTTTT
TRBV9	TRBD1	TRBJ2-2	16	few	CASSVDLRQGTGELFF	TGTGCCAGCAGCGTAGACTTAAGACAGGGAACCGGGGAGCTGTTTTTT
TRBV7-3	.	TRBJ2-3	16	.	CASSPVGGGSTDTQYF	TGTGCCAGCAGCCCCGTGGGTGGCGGGAGCACAGATACGCAGTATTTT
TRBV6-6	TRBD2	TRBJ2-5	14	.	CARRPAGYQETQYF	TGTGCCAGGAGACCAGCGGGGTACCAAGAGACCCAGTACTTC
TRBV18	.	TRBJ1-3	15	.	CASSVSGTSGNTIYF	TGTGCCAGCTCGGTCTCCGGGACAAGTGGAAACACCATATATTTT
TRBV11-2	.	TRBJ1-5	16	.	CAGSPLLGVGNQPQHF	TGTGCCGGCAGCCCCCTATTAGGGGTGGGCAATCAGCCCCAGCATTTT
TRBV7-6	.	TRBJ2-7	15	.	CASSLMEGAGYEQYF	TGTGCCAGCAGCTTAATGGAGGGGGCCGGGTACGAGCAGTACTTC
TRBV18	TRBD1	TRBJ1-6	14	.	CASSQGADNSPLHF	TGTGCCAGCTCACAGGGGGCGGATAATTCACCCCTCCACTTT
TRBV28	.	TRBJ1-1	13	.	CASSLKLNTEAFF	TGTGCCAGCAGTTTAAAGCTAAACACTGAAGCTTTCTTT
TRBV7-9	.	TRBJ1-2	15	.	CASSFHGRTNYGYTF	TGTGCCAGCAGCTTTCATGGGCGTACTAACTATGGCTACACCTTC
TRBV10-3	TRBD1	TRBJ2-4	13	.	CAISWDREDSQYF	TGTGCCATCAGTTGGGACAGGGAGGACAGTCAGTACTTC
TRBV7-2	TRBD2	TRBJ2-3	18	.	CASSLYRGTSGESYTQYF	TGTGCCAGCAGCTTATATAGGGGGACTAGCGGGGAGTCATATACGCAGTATTTT
TRBV5-6	TRBD1	TRBJ1-4	14	.	CASSFDRGRQELFF	TGTGCCAGCAGCTTCGACAGGGGGCGGCAGGAACTGTTTTTT
TRBV6-5	.	TRBJ1-1	13	.	CASSYSYYTEAFF	TGTGCCAGCAGTTACAGCTACTACACTGAAGCTTTCTTT
TRBV2	.	TRBJ1-5	13	once	CASSRQVEQPQHF	TGTGCCAGCAGTCGACAGGTAGAGCAGCCCCAGCATTTT
TRBV4-2	TRBD2	TRBJ2-7	15	.	CASSQFQAGGDEQYF	TGTGCCAGCAGCCAATTCCAAGCGGGGGGGGACGAGCAGTACTTC
TRBV5-8	TRBD2	TRBJ2-1	16	few	CASSLLRGSSYNEQFF	TGTGCCAGCAGCTTGTTGCGGGGGAGCTCCTACAATGAGCAGTTCTTC
TRBV5-1	.	TRBJ1-1	14	.	CASSLDRAGTEAFF	TGCGCCAGCAGCTTGGACAGGGCTGGCACTGAAGCTTTCTTT
TRBV7-6	TRBD2	TRBJ2-5	19	.	CASSPGLAGGEVVQETQYF	TGTGCCAGCAGTCCCGGACTAGCGGGGGGGGAAGTGGTTCAAGAGACCCAGTACTTC
TRBV11-3	.	TRBJ2-5	11	.	CASSSGGPQYF	TGTGCCAGCAGCTCCGGGGGTCCCCAGTACTTC
TRBV9	TRBD2	TRBJ2-5	16	.	CASSVGASGYQETQYF	TGTGCCAGCAGCGTAGGGGCTAGCGGGTACCAAGAGACCCAGTACTTC
TRBV7-9	TRBD1	TRBJ2-7	16	few	CASSLTGTGGAYEQYF	TGTGCCAGCAGCTTAACCGGGACAGGGGGGGCCTACGAGCAGTACTTC
TRBV27	TRBD1	TRBJ1-2	14	.	CASRRGQGANGYTF	TGTGCCAGCAGGAGGGGACAGGGGGCTAATGGCTACACCTTC
TRBV2	TRBD1	TRBJ1-4	14	.	CASSDDRGREKLFF	TGTGCCAGCAGTGATGACAGGGGCCGTGAAAAACTGTTTTTT
TRBV6-5	.	TRBJ1-2	12	.	CASSRGDYGYTF	TGTGCCAGCAGCCGAGGAGACTATGGCTACACCTTC
TRBV5-1	TRBD1	TRBJ1-3	15	.	CASCPGTAPGNTIYF	TGCGCCAGCTGCCCCGGGACAGCGCCTGGAAACACCATATATTTT
TRBV5-1	TRBD2	TRBJ2-7	18	few	CASSSGLAGGPLSYEQYF	TGCGCCAGCAGCTCCGGACTAGCGGGGGGACCCCTCTCCTACGAGCAGTACTTC
TRBV27	TRBD1	TRBJ1-2	13	.	CASSQGQAYGYTF	TGTGCCAGCAGCCAGGGACAGGCTTATGGCTACACCTTC
TRBV30	TRBD2	TRBJ2-2	15	.	CAWTGGTRGAGELFF	TGTGCCTGGACAGGAGGGACTAGGGGGGCCGGGGAGCTGTTTTTT
TRBV6-5	.	TRBJ1-2	12	few	CASSFPGGSGTF	TGTGCCAGCAGTTTCCCCGGGGGATCCGGCACCTTC
TRBV30	TRBD2	TRBJ2-3	16	.	CAWSALAGGIRDTQYF	TGTGCCTGGAGCGCACTAGCGGGGGGGATTAGGGATACGCAGTATTTT
TRBV11-2	.	TRBJ1-2	13	.	CASSLDRRGLVTF	TGTGCCAGCAGCTTAGATCGGAGAGGCCTGGTAACCTTC
TRBV6-5	.	TRBJ2-7	13	.	CASSYGAGYEQYF	TGTGCCAGCAGTTACGGGGCCGGGTACGAGCAGTACTTC
TRBV4-1	.	TRBJ2-7	15	.	CASSQEEGGPYEQYF	TGCGCCAGCAGCCAAGAGGAGGGAGGCCCCTACGAGCAGTACTTC
TRBV7-8	.	TRBJ1-5	14	.	CASSWGDREQPQHF	TGTGCCAGCAGCTGGGGCGATAGGGAACAGCCCCAGCATTTT
TRBV18	.	TRBJ1-1	15	once	CASSPPNLGSTEAFF	TGTGCCAGCTCACCACCGAATCTGGGGAGCACTGAAGCTTTCTTT
TRBV29-1	.	TRBJ1-1	12	once	CSGSGGDTEAFF	TGCAGTGGCTCTGGGGGGGATACTGAAGCTTTCTTT
TRBV28	.	TRBJ2-2	14	.	CASSFWPDTGELFF	TGTGCCAGCAGTTTCTGGCCAGACACCGGGGAGCTGTTTTTT
TRBV5-1	.	TRBJ2-3	14	once	CASTRGTSTDTQYF	TGCGCCAGCACCCGAGGGACTAGCACAGATACGCAGTATTTT
TRBV2	TRBD2	TRBJ2-1	18	.	CASSEGGRLAGLVNEQFF	TGTGCCAGCAGTGAAGGTGGAAGGCTAGCGGGGCTGGTAAATGAGCAGTTCTTC
TRBV27	.	TRBJ1-2	13	.	CASSLSGRIGYTF	TGTGCCAGCAGTTTATCGGGCAGAATTGGCTACACCTTC
TRBV9	.	TRBJ1-3	14	.	CASSVDSSGNTIYF	TGTGCCAGCAGCGTTGACAGCTCTGGAAACACCATATATTTT
TRBV10-3	.	TRBJ1-1	13	.	CAIRGAWNTEAFF	TGTGCCATCAGAGGGGCCTGGAACACTGAAGCTTTCTTT
TRBV7-6	TRBD2	TRBJ2-3	16	.	CASSFTSGSPTDTQYF	TGTGCCAGCAGCTTTACTAGCGGGTCCCCCACAGATACGCAGTATTTT
TRBV19	.	TRBJ1-4	15	few	CASSTHREQNEKLFF	TGTGCCAGTAGTACACACAGAGAACAGAATGAAAAACTGTTTTTT